This TCR beta chain is drawn from a study of PD-1 blockade in classical Hodgkin lymphoma. Whole-study findings and limits: Healthy donors reportedly exceeded newly diagnosed patients in baseline TCR diversity.

Turning to this clone: Its target is unknown.

The ends were cut back, 5 bases at V and 6 bases at J, with 17 bases in the middle. The CDR3 length is 15 residues. In germline, CDR1 is SEHNR, CDR2 FQNEAQ (reference sequence). The method was immunoSEQ multiplex PCR; TCRdb's version includes in-frame clones alone and lacks a portion of them. The table records 25,000 to 35,000 clones, approximately 82% of them present only once. There was relapse after autologous stem cell transplantation in every patient, and there was variation in brentuximab vedotin exposure. This receptor was taken from a human donor with classical Hodgkin lymphoma. The sample consisted of peripheral blood mononuclear cells (PBMCs), taken before the second cycle of nivolumab. The genes are TRBV7-9 and TRBJ2-1; D is possibly TRBD1 or TRBD2 (5 bases each). Here the CDR3 DNA reads TGTGCCAGCAGCCCCCGGGGCCAGTTCAGCAATGAGCAGTTCTTC. Protein product: CASSPRGQFSNEQFF. Looking up the rest from reference TRBV7-9 and TRBJ2-1 gives the full variable domain: DTGVSQNPRHKITKRGQNVTFRCDPISEHNRLYWYRQTLGQGPEFLTYFQNEAQLEKSRLLSDRFSAERPKGSFSTLEIQRTEQGDSAMYLCASSPRGQFSNEQFFGPGTRLTVL.